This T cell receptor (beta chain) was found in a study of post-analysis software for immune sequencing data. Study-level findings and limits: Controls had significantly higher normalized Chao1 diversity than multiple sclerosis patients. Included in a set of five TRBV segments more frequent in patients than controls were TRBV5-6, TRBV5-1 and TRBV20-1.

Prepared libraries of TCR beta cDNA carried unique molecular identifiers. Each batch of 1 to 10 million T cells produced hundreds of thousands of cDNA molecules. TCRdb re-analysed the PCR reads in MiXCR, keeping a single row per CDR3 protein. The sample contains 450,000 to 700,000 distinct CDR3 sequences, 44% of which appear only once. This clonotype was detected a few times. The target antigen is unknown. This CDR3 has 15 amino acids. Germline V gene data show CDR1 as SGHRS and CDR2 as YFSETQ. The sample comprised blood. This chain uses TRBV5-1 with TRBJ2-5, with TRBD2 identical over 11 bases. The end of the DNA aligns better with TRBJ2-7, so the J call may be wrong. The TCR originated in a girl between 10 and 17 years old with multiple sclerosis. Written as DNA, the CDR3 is TGCGCCAGCAGCTTTGGGACTAGCGGTGGATACGAGCAGTACTTC. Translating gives CASSFGTSGGYEQYF.